A selection of T cell receptor beta chains follows, all from one sample in a study of blood T cell repertoires in COVID-19. Clones were sequenced by immunoSEQ multiplex PCR, and TCRdb holds only the in-frame ones, with some missing. The repertoire includes about 220,000 clones, roughly 84% of them detected once, and roughly 10% sits in the top ten. The sequencing sample was made of peripheral blood. The receptors shown here come from a man over 45 with active or convalescent COVID-19. CDR3s include the opening cysteine and the closing phenylalanine or tryptophan. A D gene is named only where the DNA matches it firmly. Clone size is not always given. Where it is, it says once, few, many or a class for expanded clones.

NA	12	TRBV19	TRBD1	TRBJ1-2	TGTGCCAGCGGGACAGGGGCGTATGGCTACACCTTC	CASGTGAYGYTF
NA	14	TRBV6-4	NA	TRBJ1-4	TGTGCCAGCAGTCTACCCCAAGATGGTGAAAAACTGTTTTTT	CASSLPQDGEKLFF
NA	18	TRBV4-3	NA	TRBJ2-5	TGCGCCAGCAGCCAGTCCGCCCCGGGGGGCGCGTATCAAGAGACCCAGTACTTC	CASSQSAPGGAYQETQYF
NA	13	TRBV5-6	NA	TRBJ1-2	TGTGCCAGCAGCTTGGGGCAGAACTATGGCTACACCTTC	CASSLGQNYGYTF
NA	16	TRBV27	NA	TRBJ2-7	TGTGCCAGCAGTCCGTCTCGACTAGACTCGGACAACGAGCAGTACTTC	CASSPSRLDSDNEQYF
NA	16	TRBV7-2	NA	TRBJ2-5	TGTGCCAGCAGCCCGCAGGGAGGGGGTCGATCGGAGACCCAGTACTTC	CASSPQGGGRSETQYF
once	15	TRBV18	TRBD1	TRBJ1-1	TGTGCCAGCTCACCAGTCGGGACAGGGGGCACTGAAGCTTTCTTT	CASSPVGTGGTEAFF
NA	14	TRBV27	NA	TRBJ1-4	TGTGCCAGCAGCCCGAGGGCAGCCGATGAAAAACTGTTTTTT	CASSPRAADEKLFF
NA	18	TRBV6-2/TRBV6-3	TRBD2	TRBJ2-6	TGTGCCAGCAGTTACGGGGGACTAGAACTCTCTGGGGCCAACGTCCTGACTTTC	CASSYGGLELSGANVLTF
NA	15	TRBV7-9	NA	TRBJ2-1	TGTGCCAGCAGCCATAGCCCCGCGACTCACAATGAGCAGTTCTTC	CASSHSPATHNEQFF
once	15	TRBV28	TRBD2	TRBJ2-7	TGTGCCAGCAGTTTAGATGGTAGCGGGGGATACGAGCAGTACTTC	CASSLDGSGGYEQYF
NA	17	TRBV4-3	TRBD2	TRBJ2-2	TGCGCCAGCAGCCAGGAATGGCTAGCGGGGTCCACCGGGGAGCTGTTTTTT	CASSQEWLAGSTGELFF
once	15	TRBV29-1	TRBD2	TRBJ2-5	TGCAGCGTTGAAGGGACTAGCGGGAGCCAAGAGACCCAGTACTTC	CSVEGTSGSQETQYF
once	12	TRBV28	NA	TRBJ1-5	TGTGCCAGCAGTCCTCAGGGGCAGCCCCAGCATTTT	CASSPQGQPQHF
NA	14	TRBV5-1	NA	TRBJ2-5	TGCGCCAGCAGCCACAGGGACCCCCAAGAGACCCAGTACTTC	CASSHRDPQETQYF
NA	17	TRBV7-2	TRBD1	TRBJ2-1	TGTGCCAGCAGCTTAGACAGCAGACAGGGAACGCACAATGAGCAGTTCTTC	CASSLDSRQGTHNEQFF
few	17	TRBV13	TRBD1	TRBJ1-2	TGTGCCAGCAGCTCACACAGGGGTCAGGTCACTAACTATGGCTACACCTTC	CASSSHRGQVTNYGYTF
NA	16	TRBV7-9	TRBD1	TRBJ2-7	TGTGCCAGCAGCCCCCCCTTTGGGGACAGCGGACGCGAGCAGTACTTC	CASSPPFGDSGREQYF
NA	14	TRBV4-1	NA	TRBJ2-2	TGCGCCAGCAGCCGACAGGCCAACACCGGGGAGCTGTTTTTT	CASSRQANTGELFF
NA	14	TRBV10-2	NA	TRBJ1-2	TGCGCCAGCAGTGAACCAGGGATTAACTATGGCTACACCTTC	CASSEPGINYGYTF
NA	13	TRBV30	NA	TRBJ1-1	TGTGCCTGGAGTTGGTTAGGGGGAACTGAAGCTTTCTTT	CAWSWLGGTEAFF
NA	14	TRBV4-3	TRBD1	TRBJ2-2	TGCGCCAACCGGGACAGGGAGGGCACCGGGGAGCTGTTTTTT	CANRDREGTGELFF
NA	17	TRBV7-2	TRBD2	TRBJ2-5	TGTGCCAGCAGCCCCCGAGGAGGACTAGCGGGACAAGAGACCCAGTACTTC	CASSPRGGLAGQETQYF
NA	13	TRBV7-9	TRBD1	TRBJ1-5	TGTGCCAGCAGCTCACAGGGGGATCAGCCCCAGCATTTT	CASSSQGDQPQHF
NA	15	TRBV7-9	TRBD1	TRBJ1-2	TGTGCCAGCAGCTTAGCGGGGACAGCCCCGTCTGGCTACACCTTC	CASSLAGTAPSGYTF
NA	18	TRBV4-1	NA	TRBJ1-4	TGCGCCAGCAGCCAAGAATGGAGGCAGATGACAACTAATGAAAAACTGTTTTTT	CASSQEWRQMTTNEKLFF
NA	15	TRBV5-1	NA	TRBJ2-2	TGCGCCAGCAGCTTGGGGCTGAGGGACACCGGGGAGCTGTTTTTT	CASSLGLRDTGELFF
NA	12	TRBV2	TRBD1	TRBJ1-1	TGTGCCAGCAGTGGGACAGGGCCTGAAGCTTTCTTT	CASSGTGPEAFF
once	14	TRBV7-6	NA	TRBJ2-2	TGTGCCAGCAGCTTGGGGAGGAACACCGGGGAGCTGTTTTTT	CASSLGRNTGELFF
NA	14	TRBV4-1	NA	TRBJ1-2	TGCGCCAGCAGCCCTGCGGGAACCGTCTATGGCTACACCTTC	CASSPAGTVYGYTF
NA	15	TRBV23-1	NA	TRBJ1-1	TGCGCCAGCAATTTTGGTTGGGGGGGGATGTCTGAAGCTTTCTTT	CASNFGWGGMSEAFF
NA	15	TRBV13	NA	TRBJ1-6	TGTGCCAGCAGCTTCCAGGGCCACATTGGTTCACCCCTCCACTTT	CASSFQGHIGSPLHF
NA	14	TRBV4-1	TRBD2	TRBJ2-5	TGCGCCAGCAGCCAAGCGCGGGGGGAAGAGACCCAGTACTTC	CASSQARGEETQYF